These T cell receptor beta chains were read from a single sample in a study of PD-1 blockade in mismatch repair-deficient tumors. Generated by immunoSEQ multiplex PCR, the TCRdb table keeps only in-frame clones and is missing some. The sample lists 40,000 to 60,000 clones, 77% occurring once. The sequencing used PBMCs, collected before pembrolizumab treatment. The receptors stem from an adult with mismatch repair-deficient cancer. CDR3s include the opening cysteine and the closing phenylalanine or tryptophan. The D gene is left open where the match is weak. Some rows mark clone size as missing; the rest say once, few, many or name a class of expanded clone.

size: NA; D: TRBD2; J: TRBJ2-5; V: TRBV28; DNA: TGTGCCAGGCAACCTATCGCGGGAGGTCAACAAGAGACCCAGTACTTC; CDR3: CARQPIAGGQQETQYF
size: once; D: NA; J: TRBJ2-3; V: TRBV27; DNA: TGTGCCAGCAGTTTATCCCTTACGGGAGATACGCAGTATTTT; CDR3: CASSLSLTGDTQYF
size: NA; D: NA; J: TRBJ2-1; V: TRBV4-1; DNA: TGCGCCAGCAGCCAAGTCAATGAGCAGTTCTTC; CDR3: CASSQVNEQFF
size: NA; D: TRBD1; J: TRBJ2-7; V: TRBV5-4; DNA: TGTGCCAGCAACCCGACAGGGAGCTCCTACGAGCAGTACTTC; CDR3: CASNPTGSSYEQYF
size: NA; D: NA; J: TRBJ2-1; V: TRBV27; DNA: TGTGCCAGCAGTTTAGTTAGCCCCTCCTACAATGAGCAGTTCTTC; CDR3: CASSLVSPSYNEQFF
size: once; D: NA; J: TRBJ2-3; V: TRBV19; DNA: TGTGCCAGTGGAAGCGGAGATACGCAGTATTTT; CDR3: CASGSGDTQYF
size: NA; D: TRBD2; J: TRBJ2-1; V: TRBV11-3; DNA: TGTGCCAGCAGCTTTGCAGGACTAGCGGGAGATGAGCAGTTCTTC; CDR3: CASSFAGLAGDEQFF
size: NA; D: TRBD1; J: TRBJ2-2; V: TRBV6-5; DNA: TGTGCCAGCAGTTGGGACAGGGGCAACACCGGGGAGCTGTTTTTT; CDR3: CASSWDRGNTGELFF
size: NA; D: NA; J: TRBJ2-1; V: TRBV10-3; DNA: TGTGCCATCAGTGATCAAAGGGGGGGGACTTTAGCAGCCAATGAGCAGTTCTTC; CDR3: CAISDQRGGTLAANEQFF
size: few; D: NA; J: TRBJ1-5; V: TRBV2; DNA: TGTGCCAGCAGTGAAGCTACGGGGGAACAGCCCCAGCATTTT; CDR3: CASSEATGEQPQHF
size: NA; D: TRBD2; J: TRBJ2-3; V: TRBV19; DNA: TGTGCCAGTAGTCTTACTAGCGGGAGTTGGACAGATACGCAGTATTTT; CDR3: CASSLTSGSWTDTQYF
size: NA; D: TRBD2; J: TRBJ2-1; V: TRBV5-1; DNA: TGCGCCAGCAGCAGGGGACTAGCGGGCGCACCTTACAATGAGCAGTTCTTC; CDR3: CASSRGLAGAPYNEQFF
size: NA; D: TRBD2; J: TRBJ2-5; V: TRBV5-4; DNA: TGTGCCAGCACTCCCGGAGGGGTAGCGGGAGTAGCTGAGACCCAGTACTTC; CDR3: CASTPGGVAGVAETQYF
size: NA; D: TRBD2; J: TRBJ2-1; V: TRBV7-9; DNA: TGTGCCAGCAGCCCGGGGACTAGCGGGGAGTACAATGAGCAGTTCTTC; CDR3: CASSPGTSGEYNEQFF
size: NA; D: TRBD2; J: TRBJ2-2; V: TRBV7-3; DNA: TGTGCCAGCAGCTATGGACTAGCGGGAGCATCCGGGGAGCTGTTTTTT; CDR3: CASSYGLAGASGELFF
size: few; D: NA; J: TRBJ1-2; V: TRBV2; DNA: TGTGCCAGCAGTCCAGGAAGCCTCCGCTATGGCTACACCTTC; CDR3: CASSPGSLRYGYTF
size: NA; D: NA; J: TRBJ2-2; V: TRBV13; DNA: TGTGCCAGCAGCCTTCAAGGGGAGCTGTTTTTT; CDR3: CASSLQGELFF
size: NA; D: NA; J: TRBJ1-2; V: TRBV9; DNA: TGTGCCAGCAGCACTTCCTACCGTAGCTATGGCTACACCTTC; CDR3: CASSTSYRSYGYTF
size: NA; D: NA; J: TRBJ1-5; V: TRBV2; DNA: TGTGCCAGCAGTGGGGGAGGGGGTGAACAGCCCCAGCATTTT; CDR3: CASSGGGGEQPQHF
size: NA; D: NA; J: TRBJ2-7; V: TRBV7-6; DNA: TGTGCCAGCAGCTTAGCGCAGGACAGCTACGAGCAGTACTTC; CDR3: CASSLAQDSYEQYF
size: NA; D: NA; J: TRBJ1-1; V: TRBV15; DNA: TGTGCCACCAGCAGAGAGAGGACATCCGGTGCTTTCTTT; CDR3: CATSRERTSGAFF
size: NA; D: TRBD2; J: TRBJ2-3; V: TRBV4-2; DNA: TGTGCCAGCAGCTCGTTGACTAGCGGGGTTAGCACAGATACGCAGTATTTT; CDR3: CASSSLTSGVSTDTQYF
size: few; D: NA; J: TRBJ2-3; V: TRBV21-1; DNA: TGTGCCAGCAGCGACCGGGACAGGGTGACTAGCGGGCACACAGATACGCAGTATTTT; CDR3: CASSDRDRVTSGHTDTQYF
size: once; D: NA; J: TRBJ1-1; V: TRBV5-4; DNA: TGTGCCAGCGCCCGGGACGGCCCCGGGGCTGAAGCTTTCTTT; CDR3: CASARDGPGAEAFF
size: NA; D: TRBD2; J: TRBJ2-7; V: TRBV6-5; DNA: TGTGCCAGCAGTAGGACTAGCGGGAGCTACGAGCAGTACTTC; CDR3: CASSRTSGSYEQYF
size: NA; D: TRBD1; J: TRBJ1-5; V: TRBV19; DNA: TGTGCCAGTAGTATGTACCAGGGGGCCATTCAGCCCCAGCATTTT; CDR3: CASSMYQGAIQPQHF
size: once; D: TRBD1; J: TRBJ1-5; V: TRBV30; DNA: TGTGCCTGGAGTGTGGAGACAGGGCCTCAGCCCCAGCATTTT; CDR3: CAWSVETGPQPQHF
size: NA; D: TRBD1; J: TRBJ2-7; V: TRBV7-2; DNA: TGTGCCAGCAGCCGGGGGACAGGAACCTACGAGCAGTACTTC; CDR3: CASSRGTGTYEQYF
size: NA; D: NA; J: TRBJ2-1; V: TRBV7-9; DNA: TGTGCCAGCAGCTTAGCGGGGGTGAATGAGCAGTTCTTC; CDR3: CASSLAGVNEQFF